This T cell receptor (beta chain) was recovered during a study of blood T cell repertoires in COVID-19. Study summary: The analysed material was cDNA or gDNA that came from T cells, B-cell-depleted T cells, or PBMCs.

This clone has only one observation. V was pared by 3 bases and J by 8 bases, with 17 bases between. The CDR3 covers 16 residues. Germline lookup yields CDR1 LGHNA and CDR2 YSLEER. TCRdb's table, derived via immunoSEQ multiplex PCR, lists solely in-frame clones and lacks some. The profile shows about 230,000 clones, just over 85% of them singletons. This sequence joins TRBV4-3 and TRBJ1-6; tentatively, D is TRBD1 (5 bases). This TCR came from a man between 45 and 60 years old with COVID-19, enrolled during active disease. The specimen was peripheral blood. The CDR3 reads CASSHLARGFDSPLHF. The DNA for the CDR3 is TGCGCCAGCAGCCACCTCGCCCGGGGGTTTGATTCACCCCTCCACTTT.